The 17 T cell receptor beta chains below were found in one sample sequenced in a study of shared clonotypes between healthy human individuals. Generated by immunoSEQ multiplex PCR, the TCRdb table keeps only in-frame clones and is missing some. The data contain under 1 million clones, over 90% of them singletons. Only CD45RO-negative cells positively selected for CCR7 counted as naive CD8 cells, so terminally differentiated effector memory CD45RA+ cells were excluded. The specimen sequenced was naive CD8+ T cells sorted from blood. These receptors came from a young man in good health.

The chain employs TRBV4-3 and TRBJ1-1, with D hard to call. CDR1 and CDR2 from the germline V gene are LGHNA and YSLEER. V gave up 2 bases and J gave up 2 bases, with 9 bases separating them. The CDR3 contains 14 residues. The CDR3 region has the DNA TGCGCCAGCAGCCAATTTGGGCCAAACACTGAAGCTTTCTTT. Its protein product is CASSQFGPNTEAFF.

Comment on this clone: Other DNA sequences from this sample encode an identical CDR3 as well. In nucleotides, the CDR3 is TGTGCCATCAGTGACCCGTCAGGGTCCTACGAGCAGTACTTC. Protein product: CAISDPSGSYEQYF. This rearrangement joins TRBV10-3 to TRBJ2-7; perhaps TRBD1 as D (5 bases). The V gene's germline CDR1 is ENHRY and CDR2 SYGVKD. V was clipped by 3 bases and J by 1 base, with 10 bases between them. The CDR3 runs 14 residues.

J is TRBJ1-5 and V is TRBV14; 8 bases agree with TRBD1. With 2 bases clipped from V and 5 bases from J, the junction kept 8 bases outside the gene matches. Germline CDR1 is SGHDN and CDR2 is FVKESK. This CDR3 is built from 16 residues. In DNA, the CDR3 is TGTGCCAGCAGCCAATGGGACGGACAGGGCCATCAGCCCCAGCATTTT. Translation: CASSQWDGQGHQPQHF.

This chain joins TRBV27 and TRBJ2-1; 7 bases line up with TRBD2. CDR1 MNHEY and CDR2 SMNVEV come from the germline V gene (reference sequence). After removal of 8 bases from V and 6 bases from J, the junction contained 16 bases not matched to a gene. CDR3 length: 16 amino acids. The CDR3 is CASRPRFGGYFNEQFF. DNA of the CDR3: TGTGCCAGCCGTCCCCGGTTCGGGGGGTACTTCAATGAGCAGTTCTTC.

The chain employs TRBV19 and TRBJ1-4; a possible D gene is TRBD1 (5 bases). Germline V gene sequence: CDR1 LNHDA, CDR2 SQIVND (reference sequence). This CDR3 contains 14 residues. Trimming stripped 7 bases from V and 4 bases from J, with 13 bases between. Here the CDR3 reads CASKSGRGNEKLFF. DNA for the CDR3: TGTGCCAGTAAATCGGGAAGGGGTAATGAAAAACTGTTTTTT. Drawing the rest from reference TRBV19 and TRBJ1-4, the complete variable domain is DGGITQSPKYLFRKEGQNVTLSCEQNLNHDAMYWYRQDPGQGLRLIYYSQIVNDFQKGDIAEGYSVSREKKESFPLTVTSAQKNPTAFYLCASKSGRGNEKLFFGSGTQLSVL.

The rearrangement uses TRBV7-9 and TRBJ1-3; D not resolved. Trimming took 7 bases from V and 0 from J, leaving 16 bases between them. Per germline, CDR1 SEHNR and CDR2 FQNEAQ (reference sequence). There are 16 residues in the CDR3. The CDR3 sequence is CASNPTDLSSGNTIYF. CDR3 nucleotide sequence: TGTGCCAGCAACCCAACGGACTTGAGCTCTGGAAACACCATATATTTT.

J is TRBJ2-1 and V is TRBV9; a possible D gene is TRBD2 (6 bases). Trimming took 0 bases from V and 8 from J, leaving 15 bases between them. The CDR3 is made up of 15 amino acids. CDR1 and CDR2 (germline): SGDLS, YYNGEE. CDR3 bases: TGTGCCAGCAGCGTAGTGAAGACTAGAAGGGATGAGCAGTTCTTC. It specifies CASSVVKTRRDEQFF.

In its sample, this clone was seen once. The rearrangement uses TRBV2 and TRBJ2-5; tentatively, D is TRBD2 (5 bases). The germline V gene encodes CDR1 SNHLY and CDR2 FYNNEI. V was trimmed by 3 bases and J by 7 bases, leaving 9 bases between them. The CDR3 totals 12 residues. The CDR3: CASSDMRATQYF. The CDR3 DNA follows: TGTGCCAGCAGTGACATGCGGGCGACCCAGTACTTC.

This sequence joins TRBV7-8 and TRBJ1-2; the D is unclear. This CDR3 is 16 amino acids long. Trimming removed 5 bases at V and 2 bases at J, with 18 bases between. In germline, CDR1 is SGHVS, CDR2 FQNEAQ. CDR3 sequence (DNA): TGTGCCAGCAGCCGTTTAGAAACGGGCGGGAACTATGGCTACACCTTC. Its translation is CASSRLETGGNYGYTF. Drawing the rest from reference TRBV7-8 and TRBJ1-2, the complete variable domain is GAGVSQSPRYKVAKRGQDVALRCDPISGHVSLFWYQQALGQGPEFLTYFQNEAQLDKSGLPSDRFFAERPEGSVSTLKIQRTQQEDSAVYLCASSRLETGGNYGYTFGSGTRLTVV.

V gene TRBV7-9 combines with J gene TRBJ2-2; 8 bases line up with TRBD1. The germline gives CDR1 SEHNR, CDR2 FQNEAQ (reference sequence). The CDR3 runs 18 residues. The junction had 20 bases not matched to a gene; V was cut back by 6 bases and J by 8 bases. The CDR3 spells CASSFPKGTGHFVGELFF. CDR3 in DNA: TGTGCCAGCAGTTTTCCTAAAGGGACAGGTCATTTTGTAGGGGAGCTGTTTTTT. Variable domain in full (rest from reference TRBV7-9 and TRBJ2-2): DTGVSQNPRHKITKRGQNVTFRCDPISEHNRLYWYRQTLGQGPEFLTYFQNEAQLEKSRLLSDRFSAERPKGSFSTLEIQRTEQGDSAMYLCASSFPKGTGHFVGELFFGEGSRLTVL.

CDR3 residues: CASSQARTVSNQPQHF. CDR3 nucleotide sequence: TGCGCCAGCAGCCAAGCCAGGACAGTGAGCAATCAGCCCCAGCATTTT. The chain links TRBV4-1 to TRBJ1-5, with a weak D call TRBD1 (6 bases). The V end was cut by 1 base, the J end by 1 base, with 11 bases between. The CDR3 length is 16 residues. Germline CDR1 is MGHRA and CDR2 is YSYEKL.

Comment on this clone: The identical CDR3 is also encoded by other nucleotide sequences in the sample. The chain couples TRBV6-5 to TRBJ1-1; the D is unclear. The CDR3 is 13 amino acids. V was trimmed by 2 bases and J by 1 base, leaving 5 bases between them. The germline V gene has CDR1 MNHEY and CDR2 SVGAGI. CDR3 protein: CASSYKGNTEAFF. CDR3 DNA sequence: TGTGCCAGCAGTTACAAAGGGAACACTGAAGCTTTCTTT.

The rearrangement links TRBV10-3 to TRBJ2-7, with a tentative D call TRBD2 (5 bases). The length of the CDR3 is 13 residues. V lost 10 bases to trimming and J lost 4 bases, with 17 bases between them. Per the germline V gene, CDR1 is ENHRY and CDR2 is SYGVKD. CDR3 in amino acids: CATEEREEYEQYF. For the CDR3, the DNA is TGTGCCACGGAGGAACGGGAAGAATACGAGCAGTACTTC.

The chain joins TRBV7-9 to TRBJ2-1, with 9 bases that match TRBD1. The V gene end was trimmed by 1 base and the J gene end by 3 bases; junction bases not matched to a gene: 7. Germline V gene sequence: CDR1 SEHNR, CDR2 FQNEAQ (reference sequence). The CDR3 runs to 17 residues. CDR3: CASSLDTGGRGYNEQFF. In DNA form, the CDR3 reads TGTGCCAGCAGCTTAGATACAGGGGGCAGAGGCTACAATGAGCAGTTCTTC.

This chain joins TRBV10-1 and TRBJ1-3; no clear D gene. CDR3 length: 13 amino acids. The germline gives CDR1 WNHNN, CDR2 SYGVQD (reference sequence). Between the trimmed V and J ends, which lost 4 bases and 4 bases, there was a span of 8 bases. CDR3 coding DNA: TGCGCCAGCAGTGTAGGTGTCGGAAACACCATATATTTT. It specifies CASSVGVGNTIYF.

The rearrangement links TRBV12-5 to TRBJ2-7; D is unclear. With 1 base removed from V and 0 bases from J, the gap between germline ends came to 4 bases. Germline CDR1 LGHNT, CDR2 FRNRAP. The CDR3 spans 13 residues. The DNA of the CDR3 is TGTGCTAGTGGTTTGGGGGGCTCCTACGAGCAGTACTTC. This translates into CASGLGGSYEQYF. The complete variable domain, with remaining parts taken from reference TRBV12-5 and TRBJ2-7, reads DARVTQTPRHKVTEMGQEVTMRCQPILGHNTVFWYRQTMMQGLELLAYFRNRAPLDDSGMPKDRFSAEMPDATLATLKIQPSEPRDSAVYFCASGLGGSYEQYFGPGTRLTVT.

This sequence joins TRBV4-1 and TRBJ1-2; D not resolved. V lost 0 bases and J 8 bases, leaving 13 bases between the germline ends. The CDR3 extends over 14 amino acids. Germline values: CDR1 MGHRA, CDR2 YSYEKL. The CDR3 loop reads CASSQDRPGRGYTF. Here the CDR3 DNA reads TGCGCCAGCAGCCAAGATCGACCCGGGCGGGGCTACACCTTC.